What follows are 27 T cell receptor beta chains derived from one specimen sequenced in a study of cytotoxic CD8 clonotypes in ibrutinib-treated CLL. This table comes from immunoSEQ multiplex PCR, and its TCRdb copy is limited to in-frame clones, with some not included. The table has some 160,000 clones, over 65% seen once; the top ten hold around 2%. The sequencing used PBMCs, collected after 12 months of ibrutinib treatment. These receptors all stem from a human donor with chronic lymphocytic leukemia.

This chain joins TRBV28 and TRBJ2-3; D ambiguous. The germline CDR1 and CDR2 sequences are MDHEN and SYDVKM. The V end lost 4 bases, the J end lost 8 bases, and 10 bases lay between the germline ends. The CDR3 length is 12 residues. This CDR3 is CASSSGAVTQYF. The CDR3, as DNA: TGTGCCAGCAGTTCGGGTGCGGTTACGCAGTATTTT.

The chain recombines TRBV11-3 with TRBJ2-3, with D maybe TRBD1 (6 bases). CDR3 length: 15 residues. Germline V gene data show CDR1 as SGHNT and CDR2 as YENEEA. V lost 5 bases and J 0 bases, leaving 12 bases between the germline ends. CDR3 residues: CASSTRQGSTDTQYF. For the CDR3, the DNA is TGTGCCAGCAGCACAAGGCAGGGGAGCACAGATACGCAGTATTTT.

The V call is TRBV6-6, the J call TRBJ2-7, with TRBD2 matching over 8 bases. The germline V gene has CDR1 MNHNY and CDR2 SVGAGI (reference sequence). J gave up 1 base and V 0 bases, and 2 bases lay outside the gene matches. This CDR3 is built from 15 residues. CDR3 DNA: TGTGCCAGCAGTTACTCCGCTAGCGGGTCCTACGAGCAGTACTTC. Its protein is CASSYSASGSYEQYF.

The chain couples TRBV28 to TRBJ2-4, with 12 positions matching TRBD1. The trim removed 6 bases at V and 7 bases at J, leaving 7 bases unmatched. This CDR3 comprises 15 residues. Looked up from germline, CDR1 is MDHEN and CDR2 is SYDVKM. The CDR3 spells CASRGTGGAWNIQYF. CDR3 nucleotides: TGTGCCAGCAGGGGGACAGGGGGCGCTTGGAACATTCAGTACTTC.

The chain uses TRBV7-2 and TRBJ2-7, with 8 bases identical to TRBD1. CDR1 is SGHTA, CDR2 FQGNSA, per germline. This CDR3 comprises 16 residues. V dropped 1 base and J dropped 3; count of bases not matched to a gene: 8. The CDR3 coding sequence is TGTGCCAGCAGCTTAGTGGGACAGGTCCCCGTCTACGAGCAGTACTTC. Encoded protein: CASSLVGQVPVYEQYF.

V and J are TRBV5-4 and TRBJ1-2; D is possibly TRBD1 (5 bases). The CDR3 contains 12 residues. Trimming left V 4 bases short and J 13 bases short, with 17 bases between. Germline V gene sequence: CDR1 SGHNT, CDR2 YYREEE (reference sequence). The chain's CDR3 is CASSNTIGTSTF. For the CDR3, the DNA is TGTGCCAGCAGCAATACCATCGGGACTTCCACCTTC. Looking up the rest from reference TRBV5-4 and TRBJ1-2 gives the full variable domain: ETGVTQSPTHLIKTRGQQVTLRCSSQSGHNTVSWYQQALGQGPQFIFQYYREEENGRGNFPPRFSGLQFPNYSSELNVNALELDDSALYLCASSNTIGTSTFGSGTRLTVV.

J is TRBJ1-3 and V is TRBV4-1, with no clear D. Per germline, CDR1 MGHRA and CDR2 YSYEKL. CDR3 length equals 14 residues. Trimming stripped 4 bases from V and 1 base from J, with 8 bases between. The CDR3 reads CASSRGGSGNTIYF. The CDR3 region has the DNA TGCGCCAGCAGCCGAGGAGGGTCTGGAAACACCATATATTTT.

This clone was seen a few times. The rearrangement joins TRBV2 to TRBJ2-7; 9 nucleotides align to TRBD1. CDR1 is SNHLY, CDR2 FYNNEI, per germline. The CDR3 totals 13 residues. V gave up 6 bases and J gave up 7 bases; unmatched junction bases: 7. CDR3 in amino acids: CASRDTGQGEQYF. CDR3 coding DNA: TGTGCCAGCAGGGACACGGGACAGGGAGAGCAGTACTTC.

The chain carries TRBV11-1 and TRBJ2-5; 8 bases fit TRBD1. The CDR3 contains 16 residues. Unmatched junction bases numbered 12, after V lost 5 bases and J lost 4 bases. CDR1 is SGHAT, CDR2 FQDESV, per germline (reference sequence). The CDR3, as DNA: TGTGCCAGCAGCCAACGCCTAACAGGGGGTATAGAGACCCAGTACTTC. Its translation is CASSQRLTGGIETQYF.

As to this clone: A read error may account for a junction end that differs from germline. J is TRBJ1-2 and V is TRBV19; the match to TRBD1 covers 9 bases. Germline V gene data show CDR1 as LNHDA and CDR2 as SQIVND (reference sequence). The length of the CDR3 is 16 residues. The CDR3 region has the DNA TGTGCCAGTAGTACTCCGGGACAGGGAGTCGTCTATAGCTACACCTTC. This sequence encodes CASSTPGQGVVYSYTF.

As DNA, the CDR3 is TGCGCCAGCGTGCCTGAAGGGGCGGGGGTAGAGACCCAGTACTTC. Translating gives CASVPEGAGVETQYF. The V gene is TRBV5-1, the J gene TRBJ2-5; 7 positions agree with TRBD2. V lost 7 bases and J lost 4; bases outside the gene matches: 13. This CDR3 comprises 15 residues. Germline loops: CDR1 SGHRS, CDR2 YFSETQ.

The rearrangement uses TRBV28 and TRBJ1-5, with 10 bases aligning to TRBD1. Germline values: CDR1 MDHEN, CDR2 SYDVKM. This CDR3 contains 18 residues. Germline trimming cut 3 bases from V and 0 bases from J; bases unmatched to any gene: 8. CDR3 in amino acids: CASSFERDRGNSNQPQHF. In DNA form, the CDR3 reads TGTGCCAGCAGTTTCGAAAGGGACAGGGGAAATAGCAATCAGCCCCAGCATTTT.

The V and J genes are TRBV27 and TRBJ1-3; 10 bases are shared with TRBD1. The CDR3 contains 14 residues. The V segment lost 3 bases and the J segment 10 bases; nucleotides outside the gene matches: 6. The V gene's germline CDR1 is MNHEY and CDR2 SMNVEV (reference sequence). The CDR3 loop is CASSFDRGQGTIYF. CDR3 coding DNA: TGTGCCAGCAGTTTCGACAGGGGGCAGGGAACCATATATTTT.

This chain links TRBV4-3 with TRBJ2-1; D call uncertain. The CDR3 is made up of 15 amino acids. The V gene's germline CDR1 is LGHNA and CDR2 YSLEER. Trimming took off 4 bases at V and 0 bases at J, with 10 bases between the two ends. The CDR3 DNA sequence: TGCGCCAGCAGCCCAGCAGCGAGCTCCTACAATGAGCAGTTCTTC. As protein: CASSPAASSYNEQFF.

The chain recombines TRBV7-2 with TRBJ2-2; 9 nucleotides agree with TRBD1. The CDR3 runs 16 residues. Germline CDR1 SGHTA, CDR2 FQGNSA. Trimming at V came to 4 bases and at J to 0 bases, leaving 3 bases not matched to a gene. The CDR3 DNA reads as TGTGCCAGCAGCTCATGGACAGGGGCGAACACCGGGGAGCTGTTTTTT. The encoded protein is CASSSWTGANTGELFF.

The chain joins TRBV4-3 to TRBJ2-7; maybe TRBD2 (6 bases). Trimming left V 1 base short and J 6 bases short, with 13 bases between. The CDR3 covers 14 residues. Germline V CDR1 and CDR2: LGHNA, YSLEER. The CDR3 DNA follows: TGCGCCAGCAGCCAAGCGGGAAATAGCGGCGAGCAGTACTTC. Its protein is CASSQAGNSGEQYF.

This sequence joins TRBV19 and TRBJ1-5; tentatively, D is TRBD1 (6 bases). V lost 7 bases and J lost 9, with 19 bases in between. The CDR3 extends over 14 amino acids. The germline V gene encodes CDR1 LNHDA and CDR2 SQIVND (reference sequence). As DNA, the CDR3 is TGTGCCAGTACGGCGACTCCCGGAGGGGGGCCCCAGCATTTT. It encodes CASTATPGGGPQHF.

The rearrangement uses TRBV7-2 and TRBJ2-6; 8 bases align to TRBD2. CDR3 length: 15 residues. V lost 7 bases and J lost 2; bases outside the gene matches: 4. Germline V CDR1 and CDR2: SGHTA, FQGNSA. CDR3 sequence (DNA): TGTGCCAGCACCCTCGGGGGGGCTGGGGCCAACGTCCTGACTTTC. Residues: CASTLGGAGANVLTF.

The table lists this clone with a few counts. The chain recombines TRBV15 with TRBJ2-1; weak D call: TRBD2 (5 bases). The CDR3 extends over 16 amino acids. V was cut by 0 bases and J by 2 bases, with 11 bases left in between. Per the germline V gene, CDR1 is LNHNV and CDR2 is YYDKDF (reference sequence). The CDR3 DNA follows: TGTGCCACCAGCAGAGATCTCCATAGCGCCTACAATGAGCAGTTCTTC. Protein product: CATSRDLHSAYNEQFF.

V usage is TRBV29-1 and J usage is TRBJ2-3, with TRBD2 matching 13 bases. The length of the CDR3 is 17 residues. V gave up 8 bases and J gave up 0 bases; unmatched junction bases: 11. Germline loops: CDR1 SQVTM, CDR2 ANQGSEA. CDR3 sequence (DNA): TGCAGCACTGAGAGGACTAGCGGGGGCCTGAGCACAGATACGCAGTATTTT. Its protein product is CSTERTSGGLSTDTQYF.

The chain couples TRBV19 to TRBJ1-2; D call uncertain. The CDR3 runs to 15 residues. Trimming removed 6 bases from V and 3 bases from J, with 17 bases in between. Germline V gene data show CDR1 as LNHDA and CDR2 as SQIVND (reference sequence). In nucleotides, the CDR3 is TGTGCCAGTAGGATGCACTCCGTTGGGGACTATGGCTACACCTTC. Translating gives CASRMHSVGDYGYTF.

This rearrangement joins TRBV15 to TRBJ1-5; 11 nucleotides line up with TRBD1. The germline V gene has CDR1 LNHNV and CDR2 YYDKDF (reference sequence). V trimming: 7 bases; J trimming: 6 bases; junction bases outside the gene matches: 14. This CDR3 spans 17 amino acids. CDR3 in amino acids: CATIPGQGDPTGQPQHF. CDR3 coding DNA: TGTGCCACCATCCCGGGACAGGGGGACCCGACGGGTCAGCCCCAGCATTTT.

About this clone: At one of its ends the junction is not consistent with the germline gene, which may arise from a read error. V usage is TRBV9 and J usage is TRBJ1-3; 7 bases map to TRBD1. CDR3 size: 15 residues. Germline V gene sequence: CDR1 SGDLS, CDR2 YYNGEE. The CDR3 DNA reads TGTGCCAGCAGCGCTCAGACAGGGCAGGGAACCACCATATATTTT. The encoded protein is CASSAQTGQGTTIYF. Filled out from reference TRBV9 and TRBJ1-3, the complete variable domain reads DSGVTQTPKHLITATGQRVTLRCSPRSGDLSVYWYQQSLDQGLQFLIQYYNGEERAKGNILERFSAQQFPDLHSELNLSSLELGDSALYFCASSAQTGQGTTIYFGEGSWLTVV.

The chain couples TRBV7-9 to TRBJ1-2, with TRBD1 matching over 11 bases. Germline lookup yields CDR1 SEHNR and CDR2 FQNEAQ (reference sequence). This CDR3 comprises 15 residues. V lost 5 bases, J lost 8 bases, and 10 bases stayed unmatched. CDR3 amino acids: CASSPLLDRGHGYTF. DNA for the CDR3: TGTGCCAGCAGCCCATTACTGGACAGGGGGCACGGCTACACCTTC.

The chain is built from TRBV15 and TRBJ2-3; D possibly corresponds to TRBD1 (6 bases). Germline lookup yields CDR1 LNHNV and CDR2 YYDKDF (reference sequence). The CDR3 runs to 17 residues. With 0 bases removed from V and 3 bases from J, the gap between germline ends came to 16 bases. The DNA for the CDR3 is TGTGCCACCAGCAGAGATCTTCCGTACAGGGTGACAGATACGCAGTATTTT. As protein: CATSRDLPYRVTDTQYF.

This clone occurred once. V is TRBV30 and J is TRBJ2-5; possibly TRBD2 for D (6 bases). CDR1 GTSNPN and CDR2 SVGIG come from the germline V gene (reference sequence). CDR3 length: 14 amino acids. V was trimmed by 0 bases and J by 7 bases, leaving 15 bases between them. CDR3 DNA sequence: TGTGCCTGGAGTGTAGCGGGCGGCTCAGGGACCCAGTACTTC. Translating gives CAWSVAGGSGTQYF.

This clone has only a few counts. The genes are TRBV4-1 and TRBJ1-2, with TRBD1 matching 8 bases. Per germline, CDR1 MGHRA and CDR2 YSYEKL. CDR3 length: 13 amino acids. J lost 7 bases, V lost 5 bases, and 6 bases had no gene match. The CDR3 nucleotides are TGCGCCAGCAGCACCCGAGGACAGGGTGGCTACACCTTC. Translation gives CASSTRGQGGYTF.